The rows below give T cell receptor beta chains drawn from one sample of a study of breast tumors, draining lymph nodes, adjacent tissues. TCRdb re-called the multiplex PCR reads through MiXCR, storing one row per CDR3 protein. The data contain about 230,000 distinct CDR3 sequences, about a third of them singletons. The sample was axillary lymph node tissue. All receptors derive from a female donor with breast cancer. Some clones in this sample may be carry-over from other donors' samples. Both conserved end residues are part of each CDR3. The D gene is left open where the match is weak. Not every row has a clone size; where given, it reads once, few, many or a size class.

D gene: TRBD1
J gene: TRBJ2-5
clone size: many
V gene: TRBV5-1
CDR3 protein: CASSFRDRVRETQYF
CDR3 DNA: TGCGCCAGCAGCTTCCGGGACAGGGTCCGGGAGACCCAGTACTTC

D gene: .
J gene: TRBJ2-2
clone size: many
V gene: TRBV5-5
CDR3 protein: CASSYEPRDTGELFF
CDR3 DNA: TGTGCCAGCAGCTACGAACCCAGGGACACCGGGGAGCTGTTTTTT

D gene: .
J gene: TRBJ1-4
clone size: many
V gene: TRBV24-1
CDR3 protein: CATSDSGLREKLFF
CDR3 DNA: TGTGCCACCAGTGATTCAGGGTTAAGAGAAAAACTGTTTTTT

D gene: .
J gene: TRBJ1-2
clone size: many
V gene: TRBV7-2
CDR3 protein: CASSLEGGGYTF
CDR3 DNA: TGTGCCAGCAGCTTAGAGGGCGGGGGCTACACCTTC

D gene: .
J gene: TRBJ2-1
clone size: .
V gene: TRBV6-5
CDR3 protein: CASSHSTGNEQFF
CDR3 DNA: TGTGCCAGCAGTCACTCGACCGGTAATGAGCAGTTCTTC

D gene: .
J gene: TRBJ1-5
clone size: .
V gene: TRBV2
CDR3 protein: CASRRAYQETQHF
CDR3 DNA: TGTGCCAGCAGACGGGCGTACCAAGAGACCCAGCATTTT

D gene: .
J gene: TRBJ2-7
clone size: many
V gene: TRBV12-3/TRBV12-4
CDR3 protein: CASSLPGKAYEQYF
CDR3 DNA: TGTGCCAGCAGTTTACCCGGGAAAGCCTACGAGCAGTACTTC

D gene: TRBD2
J gene: TRBJ2-1
clone size: .
V gene: TRBV28
CDR3 protein: CASSLSTSGSYNEQFF
CDR3 DNA: TGTGCCAGCAGTTTATCTACTAGCGGCTCCTACAATGAGCAGTTCTTC

D gene: .
J gene: TRBJ1-5
clone size: many
V gene: TRBV25-1
CDR3 protein: CASSSGLGGPQHF
CDR3 DNA: TGTGCCAGCAGTTCCGGGCTCGGGGGGCCCCAGCATTTT

D gene: TRBD2
J gene: TRBJ2-5
clone size: many
V gene: TRBV4-1
CDR3 protein: CASSPGGGEETQYF
CDR3 DNA: TGCGCCAGCAGCCCGGGGGGGGGTGAAGAGACCCAGTACTTC

D gene: .
J gene: TRBJ1-2
clone size: .
V gene: TRBV5-1
CDR3 protein: CASSLGGLGNTF
CDR3 DNA: TGCGCCAGCAGCTTGGGGGGACTGGGAAACACCTTC

D gene: .
J gene: TRBJ2-1
clone size: .
V gene: TRBV7-6
CDR3 protein: CISSGGSNNEQFF
CDR3 DNA: TGTATCAGCTCTGGGGGATCTAACAATGAGCAGTTCTTC

D gene: .
J gene: TRBJ1-5
clone size: many
V gene: TRBV19
CDR3 protein: CASQRSPVAQPQHF
CDR3 DNA: TGTGCCAGTCAACGGTCTCCTGTCGCTCAGCCCCAGCATTTT

D gene: TRBD2
J gene: TRBJ2-3
clone size: .
V gene: TRBV7-6
CDR3 protein: CASSSRKGTSGSPDTQYF
CDR3 DNA: TGTGCCAGCAGCTCCCGAAAGGGGACTAGCGGGAGTCCAGATACGCAGTATTTT

D gene: TRBD2
J gene: TRBJ2-7
clone size: many
V gene: TRBV2
CDR3 protein: CASTEPGLGSEQYF
CDR3 DNA: TGTGCCAGCACCGAGCCGGGACTAGGCAGCGAGCAGTACTTC

D gene: .
J gene: TRBJ2-7
clone size: many
V gene: TRBV7-9
CDR3 protein: CASSLDRTSYEQYF
CDR3 DNA: TGTGCCAGCAGCTTAGACAGGACCTCCTACGAGCAGTACTTC

D gene: TRBD1
J gene: TRBJ2-4
clone size: many
V gene: TRBV5-1
CDR3 protein: CASSPEGARTKNIQYF
CDR3 DNA: TGCGCCAGCAGCCCCGAGGGGGCAAGGACCAAAAACATTCAGTACTTC

D gene: TRBD2
J gene: TRBJ2-2
clone size: many
V gene: TRBV11-3
CDR3 protein: CASSEGLAENTGELFF
CDR3 DNA: TGTGCCAGCAGTGAAGGACTAGCGGAGAACACCGGGGAGCTGTTTTTT

D gene: TRBD2
J gene: TRBJ2-1
clone size: many
V gene: TRBV24-1
CDR3 protein: CATSDPTSGRFHEQFF
CDR3 DNA: TGTGCCACCAGTGATCCGACTAGCGGGAGGTTTCATGAGCAGTTCTTC

D gene: .
J gene: TRBJ2-7
clone size: many
V gene: TRBV7-9
CDR3 protein: CASSKQSSYEQYF
CDR3 DNA: TGTGCCAGCAGCAAACAGAGCTCCTACGAGCAGTACTTC

D gene: TRBD1
J gene: TRBJ2-1
clone size: .
V gene: TRBV5-1
CDR3 protein: CASSPNGQGSNEQFF
CDR3 DNA: TGCGCCAGCAGCCCGAACGGACAGGGTAGCAATGAGCAGTTCTTC

D gene: TRBD1
J gene: TRBJ1-2
clone size: many
V gene: TRBV9
CDR3 protein: CASSAPGTGVVGGYTF
CDR3 DNA: TGTGCCAGCAGCGCCCCCGGGACAGGGGTAGTCGGAGGCTACACCTTC

D gene: TRBD1
J gene: TRBJ2-6
clone size: .
V gene: TRBV14
CDR3 protein: CASSSQQGAMGANVLTF
CDR3 DNA: TGTGCCAGCAGCTCGCAACAGGGGGCTATGGGGGCCAACGTCCTGACTTTC

D gene: .
J gene: TRBJ1-6
clone size: once
V gene: TRBV6-2/TRBV6-3
CDR3 protein: CASGPTGRGSYNSPLHF
CDR3 DNA: TGTGCCAGCGGCCCTACAGGGAGAGGCTCCTATAATTCACCCCTCCACTTT

D gene: TRBD2
J gene: TRBJ2-1
clone size: many
V gene: TRBV10-2
CDR3 protein: CASRIAGQGNNEQFF
CDR3 DNA: TGCGCCAGCAGAATAGCGGGACAAGGAAACAATGAGCAGTTCTTC

D gene: TRBD1
J gene: TRBJ1-4
clone size: many
V gene: TRBV4-2
CDR3 protein: CASRQGNEKLFF
CDR3 DNA: TGTGCCAGCAGACAGGGGAATGAAAAACTGTTTTTT

D gene: .
J gene: TRBJ2-6
clone size: many
V gene: TRBV7-2
CDR3 protein: CASDRFLLGGANVLTF
CDR3 DNA: TGTGCCAGCGACAGGTTCTTACTCGGGGGGGCCAACGTCCTGACTTTC

D gene: TRBD2
J gene: TRBJ2-1
clone size: many
V gene: TRBV20-1
CDR3 protein: CSAIPTSGRVSSYNEQFF
CDR3 DNA: TGCAGTGCTATCCCGACTAGCGGGAGGGTGAGCTCCTACAATGAGCAGTTCTTC

D gene: TRBD2
J gene: TRBJ2-3
clone size: .
V gene: TRBV19
CDR3 protein: CASTIGLAGGYNEQYF
CDR3 DNA: TGTGCCAGTACTATCGGACTAGCGGGAGGGTACAATGAGCAGTATTTT

D gene: .
J gene: TRBJ2-7
clone size: many
V gene: TRBV29-1
CDR3 protein: CSVGGSPLYEQYF
CDR3 DNA: TGCAGCGTTGGGGGTTCCCCTCTCTACGAGCAGTACTTC

D gene: TRBD2
J gene: TRBJ2-1
clone size: .
V gene: TRBV20-1
CDR3 protein: CSARDISGSGSEQFF
CDR3 DNA: TGCAGTGCTAGAGATATTAGCGGGAGTGGTTCTGAGCAGTTCTTC

D gene: .
J gene: TRBJ1-5
clone size: .
V gene: TRBV20-1
CDR3 protein: CSARDYEQPQHF
CDR3 DNA: TGCAGTGCTAGAGACTACGAGCAGCCCCAGCATTTT

D gene: .
J gene: TRBJ1-1
clone size: few
V gene: TRBV6-5
CDR3 protein: CASSYRGLGDTEAFF
CDR3 DNA: TGTGCCAGCAGTTACAGGGGTCTTGGGGACACTGAAGCTTTCTTT

D gene: .
J gene: TRBJ2-1
clone size: many
V gene: TRBV7-3
CDR3 protein: CASSLTHAGEQFF
CDR3 DNA: TGTGCCAGCAGCTTAACGCACGCGGGGGAGCAGTTCTTC

D gene: TRBD1
J gene: TRBJ1-5
clone size: once
V gene: TRBV2
CDR3 protein: CASSADRGETQHF
CDR3 DNA: TGTGCCAGCAGTGCAGACAGGGGAGAGACCCAGCATTTT

D gene: .
J gene: TRBJ2-4
clone size: .
V gene: TRBV9
CDR3 protein: CASSVGGRESFAKNIQYF
CDR3 DNA: TGTGCCAGCAGCGTAGGCGGCAGGGAGAGCTTTGCCAAAAACATTCAGTACTTC

D gene: .
J gene: TRBJ2-7
clone size: many
V gene: TRBV12-5
CDR3 protein: CASGLSSTTPYEQYF
CDR3 DNA: TGTGCTAGTGGTTTGTCCTCGACCACCCCCTACGAGCAGTACTTC

D gene: TRBD2
J gene: TRBJ2-1
clone size: many
V gene: TRBV25-1
CDR3 protein: CASRQAGLSYNEQFF
CDR3 DNA: TGTGCCAGCAGACAAGCGGGACTCTCCTACAATGAGCAGTTCTTC

D gene: .
J gene: TRBJ1-4
clone size: .
V gene: TRBV6-8
CDR3 protein: CASSAADSEPNEKLFF
CDR3 DNA: TGTGCCAGCAGTGCAGCGGACAGCGAACCTAATGAAAAACTGTTTTTT

D gene: .
J gene: TRBJ2-3
clone size: many
V gene: TRBV4-1
CDR3 protein: CASSPQRDTQYF
CDR3 DNA: TGCGCCAGCAGCCCGCAGAGGGATACGCAGTATTTT

D gene: TRBD1
J gene: TRBJ2-7
clone size: many
V gene: TRBV7-9
CDR3 protein: CASSRQGYEQYF
CDR3 DNA: TGTGCCAGCAGCCGACAGGGTTACGAGCAGTACTTC

D gene: .
J gene: TRBJ1-1
clone size: .
V gene: TRBV7-2
CDR3 protein: CASSRPPTANTEAFF
CDR3 DNA: TGTGCCAGCAGCAGACCACCGACAGCGAACACTGAAGCTTTCTTT

D gene: TRBD1
J gene: TRBJ1-6
clone size: many
V gene: TRBV2
CDR3 protein: CASNRDRYNSPLHF
CDR3 DNA: TGTGCCAGCAACAGGGACAGATATAATTCACCCCTCCACTTT

D gene: .
J gene: TRBJ2-3
clone size: .
V gene: TRBV6-5
CDR3 protein: CASRMDPGTLGTDTQYF
CDR3 DNA: TGTGCCAGCAGAATGGATCCCGGGACCCTAGGGACAGATACGCAGTATTTT

D gene: TRBD1
J gene: TRBJ1-6
clone size: .
V gene: TRBV27
CDR3 protein: CASSPAGTDLNSPLHF
CDR3 DNA: TGTGCCAGCAGTCCGGCCGGGACAGACCTTAATTCACCCCTCCACTTT

D gene: TRBD1
J gene: TRBJ2-7
clone size: many
V gene: TRBV6-2/TRBV6-3
CDR3 protein: CASSSTRQGSYEQYF
CDR3 DNA: TGTGCCAGCAGTTCAACTCGACAGGGATCCTACGAGCAGTACTTC

D gene: .
J gene: TRBJ2-7
clone size: few
V gene: TRBV28
CDR3 protein: CASSPSEGWPLTYEQYF
CDR3 DNA: TGTGCCAGCAGTCCCTCCGAGGGGTGGCCATTAACCTACGAGCAGTACTTC

D gene: .
J gene: TRBJ1-1
clone size: .
V gene: TRBV3-1
CDR3 protein: CASSQGPGGWEGTF
CDR3 DNA: TGTGCCAGCAGCCAAGGGCCGGGGGGTTGGGAAGGGACTTTT

D gene: TRBD1
J gene: TRBJ2-1
clone size: .
V gene: TRBV28
CDR3 protein: CASWGTGGLLSYNEQFF
CDR3 DNA: TGTGCCAGCTGGGGGACAGGGGGCCTTCTTTCCTACAATGAGCAGTTCTTC

D gene: TRBD1
J gene: TRBJ2-6
clone size: many
V gene: TRBV20-1
CDR3 protein: CSASVGQRPPSGANVLTF
CDR3 DNA: TGCAGTGCTAGTGTGGGACAGCGGCCCCCTTCTGGGGCCAACGTCCTGACTTTC

D gene: .
J gene: TRBJ2-4
clone size: .
V gene: TRBV28
CDR3 protein: CASSLTDPTIQYF
CDR3 DNA: TGTGCCAGCAGTTTAACTGACCCAACCATTCAGTACTTC